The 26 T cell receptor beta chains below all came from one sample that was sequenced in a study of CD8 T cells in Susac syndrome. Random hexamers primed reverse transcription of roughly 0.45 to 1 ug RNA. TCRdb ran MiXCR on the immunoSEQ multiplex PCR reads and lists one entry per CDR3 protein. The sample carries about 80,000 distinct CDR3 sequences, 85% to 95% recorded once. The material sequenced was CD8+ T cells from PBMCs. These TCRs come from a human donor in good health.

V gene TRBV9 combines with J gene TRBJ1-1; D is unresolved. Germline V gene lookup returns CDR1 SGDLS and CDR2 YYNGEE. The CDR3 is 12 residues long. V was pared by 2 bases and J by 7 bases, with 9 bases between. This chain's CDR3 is CASSVSANEAFF. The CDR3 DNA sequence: TGTGCCAGCAGCGTTTCAGCAAATGAAGCTTTCTTT.

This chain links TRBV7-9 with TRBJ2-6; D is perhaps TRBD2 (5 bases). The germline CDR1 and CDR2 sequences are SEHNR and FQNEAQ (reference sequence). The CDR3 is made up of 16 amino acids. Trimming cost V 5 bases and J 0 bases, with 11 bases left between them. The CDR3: CASSPRGDSGANVLTF. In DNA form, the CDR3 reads TGTGCCAGCAGCCCTCGGGGAGACTCTGGGGCCAACGTCCTGACTTTC.

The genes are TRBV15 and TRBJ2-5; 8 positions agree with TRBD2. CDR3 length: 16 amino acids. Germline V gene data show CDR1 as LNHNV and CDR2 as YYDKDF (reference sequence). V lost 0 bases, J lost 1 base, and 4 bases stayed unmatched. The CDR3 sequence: CATSREAGAFQETQYF. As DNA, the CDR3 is TGTGCCACCAGCAGAGAAGCGGGGGCCTTCCAAGAGACCCAGTACTTC.

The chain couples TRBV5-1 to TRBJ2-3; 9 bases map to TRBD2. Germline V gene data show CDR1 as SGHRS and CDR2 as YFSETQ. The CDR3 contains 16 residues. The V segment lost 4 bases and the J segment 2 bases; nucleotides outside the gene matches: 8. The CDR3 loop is CASSVSSGTTTDTQYF. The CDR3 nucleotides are TGCGCCAGCAGCGTATCTAGCGGGACAACCACAGATACGCAGTATTTT.

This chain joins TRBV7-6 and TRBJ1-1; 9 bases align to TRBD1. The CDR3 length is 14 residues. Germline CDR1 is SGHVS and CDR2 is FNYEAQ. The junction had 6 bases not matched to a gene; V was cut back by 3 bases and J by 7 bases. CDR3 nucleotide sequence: TGTGCCAGCAGCTTGCCCGGGACAGGGATTGAAGCTTTCTTT. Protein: CASSLPGTGIEAFF.

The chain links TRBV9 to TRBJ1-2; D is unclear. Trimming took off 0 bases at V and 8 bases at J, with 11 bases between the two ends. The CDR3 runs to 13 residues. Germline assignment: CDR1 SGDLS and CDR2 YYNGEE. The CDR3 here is CASSVGGGKGYTF. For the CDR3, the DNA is TGTGCCAGCAGCGTAGGAGGTGGTAAGGGCTACACCTTC.

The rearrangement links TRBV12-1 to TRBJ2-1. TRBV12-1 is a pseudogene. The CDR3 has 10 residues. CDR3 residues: CASSHNEQFF. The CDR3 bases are TGTGCCAGCAGCCACAATGAGCAGTTCTTC.

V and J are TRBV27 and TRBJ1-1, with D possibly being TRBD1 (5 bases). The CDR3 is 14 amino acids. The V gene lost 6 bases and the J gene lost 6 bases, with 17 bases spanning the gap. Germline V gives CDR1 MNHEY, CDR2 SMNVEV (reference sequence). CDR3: CASSPLGGSAEAFF. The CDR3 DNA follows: TGTGCCAGCAGCCCCCTCGGGGGTTCGGCTGAAGCTTTCTTT.

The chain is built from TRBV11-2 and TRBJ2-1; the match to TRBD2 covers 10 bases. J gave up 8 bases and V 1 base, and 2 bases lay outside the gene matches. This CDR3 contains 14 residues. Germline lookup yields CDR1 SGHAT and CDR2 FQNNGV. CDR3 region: CASSLASGSYEQFF. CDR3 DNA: TGTGCCAGCAGCTTAGCTAGCGGGAGCTATGAGCAGTTCTTC.

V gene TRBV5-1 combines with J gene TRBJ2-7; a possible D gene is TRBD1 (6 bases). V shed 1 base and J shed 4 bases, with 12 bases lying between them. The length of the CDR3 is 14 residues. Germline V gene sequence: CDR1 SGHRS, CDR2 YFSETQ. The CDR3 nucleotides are TGCGCCAGCAGCTTGACCCGGACAGAGTACGAGCAGTACTTC. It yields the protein CASSLTRTEYEQYF.

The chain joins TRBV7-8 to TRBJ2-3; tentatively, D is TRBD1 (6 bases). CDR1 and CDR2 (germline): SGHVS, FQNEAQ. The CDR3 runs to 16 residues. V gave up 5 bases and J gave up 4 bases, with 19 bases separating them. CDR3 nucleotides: TGTGCCAGCAGCCTAGGTGCCACAGGGTGGTCAGATACGCAGTATTTT. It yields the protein CASSLGATGWSDTQYF.

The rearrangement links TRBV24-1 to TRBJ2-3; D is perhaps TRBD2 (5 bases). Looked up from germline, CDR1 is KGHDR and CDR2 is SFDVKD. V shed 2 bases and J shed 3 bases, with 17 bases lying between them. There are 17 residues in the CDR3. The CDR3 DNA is TGTGCCACCAGTGATTCAACGGACTTACCGCTAACAGATACGCAGTATTTT. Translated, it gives CATSDSTDLPLTDTQYF.

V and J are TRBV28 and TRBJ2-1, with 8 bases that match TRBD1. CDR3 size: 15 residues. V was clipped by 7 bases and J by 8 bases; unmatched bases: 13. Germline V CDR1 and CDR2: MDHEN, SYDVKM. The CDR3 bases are TGTGCCAGCACCCCTTGGGACAGGCGGGCGTATGAGCAGTTCTTC. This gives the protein CASTPWDRRAYEQFF. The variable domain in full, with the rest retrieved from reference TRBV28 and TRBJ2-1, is DVKVTQSSRYLVKRTGEKVFLECVQDMDHENMFWYRQDPGLGLRLIYFSYDVKMKEKGDIPEGYSVSREKKERFSLILESASTNQTSMYLCASTPWDRRAYEQFFGPGTRLTVL.

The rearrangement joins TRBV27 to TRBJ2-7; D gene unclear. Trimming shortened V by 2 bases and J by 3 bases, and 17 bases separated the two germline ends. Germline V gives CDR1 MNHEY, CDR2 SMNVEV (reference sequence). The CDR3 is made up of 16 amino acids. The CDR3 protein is CASSLSESSLVYEQYF. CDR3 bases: TGTGCCAGCAGTTTAAGCGAGAGCAGCCTAGTCTACGAGCAGTACTTC.

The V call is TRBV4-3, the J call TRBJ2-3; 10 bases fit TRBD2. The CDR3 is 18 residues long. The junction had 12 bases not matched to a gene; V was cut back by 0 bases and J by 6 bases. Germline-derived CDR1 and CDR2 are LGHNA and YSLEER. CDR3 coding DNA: TGCGCCAGCAGCCAAGATAGACGGAGCGGGGGGGCCAGTGATACGCAGTATTTT. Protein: CASSQDRRSGGASDTQYF.

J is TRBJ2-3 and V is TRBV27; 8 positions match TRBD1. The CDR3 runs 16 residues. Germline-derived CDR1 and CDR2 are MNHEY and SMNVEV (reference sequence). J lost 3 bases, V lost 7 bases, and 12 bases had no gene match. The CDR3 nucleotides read TGTGCCAGCAAAGGCCGAGACAGGGGATTAACAGATACGCAGTATTTT. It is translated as CASKGRDRGLTDTQYF.

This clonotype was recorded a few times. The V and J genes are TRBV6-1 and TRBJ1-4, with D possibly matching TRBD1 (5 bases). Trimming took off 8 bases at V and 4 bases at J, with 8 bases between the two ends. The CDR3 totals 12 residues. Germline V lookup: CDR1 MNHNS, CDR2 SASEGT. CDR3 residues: CASGDFNEKLFF. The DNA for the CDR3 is TGTGCCAGCGGGGACTTTAATGAAAAACTGTTTTTT.

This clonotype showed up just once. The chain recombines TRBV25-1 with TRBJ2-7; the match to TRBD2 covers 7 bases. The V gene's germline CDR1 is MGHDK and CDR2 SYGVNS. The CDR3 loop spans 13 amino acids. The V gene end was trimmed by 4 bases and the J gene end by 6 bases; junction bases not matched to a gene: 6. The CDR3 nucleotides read TGTGCCAGCAGTGCGAGCGGGGCGGGCGAGCAGTACGTC. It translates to CASSASGAGEQYV.

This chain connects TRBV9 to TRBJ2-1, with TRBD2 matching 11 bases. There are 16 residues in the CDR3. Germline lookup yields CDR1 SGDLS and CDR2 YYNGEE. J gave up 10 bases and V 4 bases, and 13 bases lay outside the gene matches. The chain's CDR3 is CASSQTGTSGSEEQFF. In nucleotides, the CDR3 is TGTGCCAGCAGCCAAACCGGGACTAGCGGCTCCGAAGAGCAGTTCTTC.

DNA for the CDR3: TGCAGTGCTAGCGGTGACTTGAATTCACCCCTCCACTTT. As protein: CSASGDLNSPLHF. This chain uses TRBV20-1 with TRBJ1-6; D not certain. The CDR3 is 13 residues long. Germline V gene sequence: CDR1 DFQATT, CDR2 SNEGSKA (reference sequence). V lost 3 bases and J lost 7, with 10 bases in between.

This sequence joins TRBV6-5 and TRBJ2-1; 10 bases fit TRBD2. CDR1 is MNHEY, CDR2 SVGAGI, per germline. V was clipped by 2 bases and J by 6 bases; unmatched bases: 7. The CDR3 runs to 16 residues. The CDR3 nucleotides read TGTGCCAGCAGTTACGCGAGCGGGAGGGGTAGCAATGAGCAGTTCTTC. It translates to CASSYASGRGSNEQFF.

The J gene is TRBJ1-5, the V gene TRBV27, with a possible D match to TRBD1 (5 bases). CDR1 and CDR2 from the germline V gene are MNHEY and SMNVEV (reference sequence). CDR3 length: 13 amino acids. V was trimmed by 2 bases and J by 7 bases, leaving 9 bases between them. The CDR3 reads CASSLSWDQPQHF. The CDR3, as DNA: TGTGCCAGCAGTTTAAGCTGGGACCAGCCCCAGCATTTT.

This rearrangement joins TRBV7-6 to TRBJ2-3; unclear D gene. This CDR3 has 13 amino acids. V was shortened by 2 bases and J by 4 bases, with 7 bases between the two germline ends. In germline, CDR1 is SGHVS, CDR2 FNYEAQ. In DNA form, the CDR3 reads TGTGCCAGCAGCTTAAGGCCGGCAGATACGCAGTATTTT. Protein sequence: CASSLRPADTQYF.

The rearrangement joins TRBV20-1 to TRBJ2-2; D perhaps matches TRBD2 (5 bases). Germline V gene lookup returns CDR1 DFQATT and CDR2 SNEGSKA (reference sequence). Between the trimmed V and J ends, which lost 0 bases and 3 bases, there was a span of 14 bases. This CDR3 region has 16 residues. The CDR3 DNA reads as TGCAGTGCTAGAGATTTCGGGGATCGGGACACCGGGGAGCTGTTTTTT. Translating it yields CSARDFGDRDTGELFF.

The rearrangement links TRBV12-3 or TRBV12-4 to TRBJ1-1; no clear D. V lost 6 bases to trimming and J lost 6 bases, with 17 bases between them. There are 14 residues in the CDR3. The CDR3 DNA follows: TGTGCCAGCAGCCGGACCTCGGAGGGCCCTGAAGCTTTCTTT. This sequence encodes CASSRTSEGPEAFF.

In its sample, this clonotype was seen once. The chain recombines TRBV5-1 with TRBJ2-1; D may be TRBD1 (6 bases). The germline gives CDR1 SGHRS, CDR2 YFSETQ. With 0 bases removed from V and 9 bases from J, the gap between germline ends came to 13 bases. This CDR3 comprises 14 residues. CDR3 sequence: CASSLAVDSSEQFF. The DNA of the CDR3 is TGCGCCAGCAGCTTGGCCGTGGACAGTAGTGAGCAGTTCTTC.